This T cell receptor beta chain stems from a study of human T cells and chemical hapten exposure. TCRdb reprocessed the RACE reads with MiXCR, giving one entry per CDR3 protein. The sample has 380,000 or so distinct CDR3 sequences; more than 4.5% are singletons. In this sample, this clonotype turned up a few times. The CDR3 runs 16 residues. V lost 7 bases, J lost 8 bases, and 18 bases stayed unmatched. Documented time point: patch test 1, 2 weeks after DPC sensitization. Treatment here: therapeutic diphenylcyclopropenone sensitization with weekly scalp DPC. Whole blood that had not been fractionated was the source of extracted total RNA.

This TCR derives from a woman aged 45-60 years with alopecia areata. Some clones in this sample may be carry-over from other donors' samples. This specimen consisted of whole blood, obtained in connection with sensitization to the hapten diphenylcyclopropenone (DPC). The J gene is TRBJ1-1, the V gene TRBV12-3 or TRBV12-4; 8 bases fit TRBD1. CDR3 loop: CASTNNGDRPAWEAFF. The CDR3 DNA sequence: TGTGCCAGCACCAACAATGGGGACAGGCCTGCTTGGGAAGCTTTCTTT.